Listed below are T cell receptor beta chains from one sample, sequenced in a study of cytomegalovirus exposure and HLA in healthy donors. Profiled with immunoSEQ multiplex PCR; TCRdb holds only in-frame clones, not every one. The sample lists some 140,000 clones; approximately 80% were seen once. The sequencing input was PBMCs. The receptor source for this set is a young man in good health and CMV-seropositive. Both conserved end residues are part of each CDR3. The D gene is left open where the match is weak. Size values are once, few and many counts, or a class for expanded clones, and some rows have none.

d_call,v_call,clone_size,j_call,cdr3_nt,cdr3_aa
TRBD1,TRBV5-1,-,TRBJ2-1,TGCGCCAGCAGCTTGGGGGGGACAGGGGATGAGCAGTTCTTC,CASSLGGTGDEQFF
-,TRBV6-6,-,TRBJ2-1,TGTGCCAGCAGTAAAGCGGGCCGACTCAATGAGCAGTTCTTC,CASSKAGRLNEQFF
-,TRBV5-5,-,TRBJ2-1,TGTGCCAGCAGCTTAAGTGTAGCGGCCCACTCGAGCTCCTACAATGAGCAGTTCTTC,CASSLSVAAHSSSYNEQFF
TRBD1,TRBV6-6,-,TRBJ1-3,TGTGCCAGCATACGGGACAGGATTGGAAACACCATATATTTT,CASIRDRIGNTIYF
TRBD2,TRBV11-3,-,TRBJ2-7,TGTGCCAGCAGCTTAGGTAGCGGGAGTTCGTACGAGCAGTACTTC,CASSLGSGSSYEQYF
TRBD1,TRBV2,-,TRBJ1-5,TGTGCCAGCAGTGGCCTTCGGGCAGGGGGATCACAGCCCCAGCATTTT,CASSGLRAGGSQPQHF
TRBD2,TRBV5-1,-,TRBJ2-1,TGCGCCAGCAGCTTGACTAGCGGGAAGTGGGAGCAGTTCTTC,CASSLTSGKWEQFF
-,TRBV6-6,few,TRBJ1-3,TGTGCCAGCAGCTCGGACAACATCTCTGGAAACACCATATATTTT,CASSSDNISGNTIYF
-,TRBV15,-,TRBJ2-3,TGTGCCACCAGCAACCGACCCACAGGGCTACCCACAGATACGCAGTATTTT,CATSNRPTGLPTDTQYF
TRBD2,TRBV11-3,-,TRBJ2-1,TGTGCCAGCAGCTTGAGCGGGAGTGATGAGCAGTTCTTC,CASSLSGSDEQFF
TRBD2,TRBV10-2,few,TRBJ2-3,TGCGCCAGCAGAATCAATAGCGGGGCTATTAGCACAGATACGCAGTATTTT,CASRINSGAISTDTQYF
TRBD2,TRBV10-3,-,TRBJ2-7,TGTGCCATCAGGGGACTAGCGGGAACCTACGAGCAGTACTTC,CAIRGLAGTYEQYF
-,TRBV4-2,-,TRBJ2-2,TGTGCCAGCAGCCGGTATGGCCGGACACCAAATACCGGGGAGCTGTTTTTT,CASSRYGRTPNTGELFF
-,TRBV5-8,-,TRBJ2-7,TGTGCCAGCAGCCCAGGGATCTACCGGACCCACGAGCAGTACTTC,CASSPGIYRTHEQYF
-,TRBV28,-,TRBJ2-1,TGTGCCAGCAGCAAGGGAGAAGGGGGGCAGTTCTTC,CASSKGEGGQFF
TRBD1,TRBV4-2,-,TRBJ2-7,TGTGCCAGCAGCCAGACTCGGACAGGCTCCTACGAGCAGTACTTC,CASSQTRTGSYEQYF
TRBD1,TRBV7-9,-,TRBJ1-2,TGTGCCAGCAGCTTAGGGGACAGTAGAGCCAATAACTATGGCTACACCTTC,CASSLGDSRANNYGYTF
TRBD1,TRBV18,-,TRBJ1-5,TGTGCCAGCTCACCAGCAGGGGGCTATCAGCCCCAGCATTTT,CASSPAGGYQPQHF
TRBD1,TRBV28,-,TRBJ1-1,TGTGCCAGCAGTTTGTTAGACCGGGACAGCACTGAAGCTTTCTTT,CASSLLDRDSTEAFF
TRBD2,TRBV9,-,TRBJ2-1,TGTGCCAGCAGCGTAGGTCCGTTGTCTAGCGGGAGCGGTTACAATGAGCAGTTCTTC,CASSVGPLSSGSGYNEQFF
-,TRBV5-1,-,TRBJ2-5,TGCGCCAGCAGCGGAGGACAGTTACAAGAGACCCAGTACTTC,CASSGGQLQETQYF
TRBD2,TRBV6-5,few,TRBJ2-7,TGTGCCAGCAGTTACACGGGACTAGCGGGAGGCGAGCAGTACTTC,CASSYTGLAGGEQYF
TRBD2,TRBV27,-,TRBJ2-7,TGTGCCAGCAGTTTATCTAGCGGGAGTTTCTACGAGCAGTACTTC,CASSLSSGSFYEQYF
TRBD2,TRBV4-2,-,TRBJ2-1,TGTGCCAGCAGCCAAGGGGGGACTAGCGGGAGTAATGAGCAGTTCTTC,CASSQGGTSGSNEQFF
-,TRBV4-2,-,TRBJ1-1,TGTGCCAGCAGCCAACATATAGACAGAATTCAAGCTTTCTTT,CASSQHIDRIQAFF
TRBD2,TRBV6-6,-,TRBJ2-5,TGTGCCAGCATACTCGGGATAGCGGGGGGCCAAGAGACCCAGTACTTC,CASILGIAGGQETQYF
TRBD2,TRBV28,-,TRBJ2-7,TGTGCCAGCAGTTTGTTGGCTAGCGGAAGGAGCTCCTACGAGCAGTACTTC,CASSLLASGRSSYEQYF
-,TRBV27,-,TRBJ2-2,TGTGCCAGCAGTTCCTATATCCCTTCAGGGAATGACGGGGAGCTGTTTTTT,CASSSYIPSGNDGELFF
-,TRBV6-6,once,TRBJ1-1,TGTGCCAGCTGCAGGGTAGTGAACACTGAAGCTTTCTTT,CASCRVVNTEAFF
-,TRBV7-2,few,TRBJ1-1,TGTGCCAGCAGCTTAGTTATGAACACTGAAGCTTTCTTT,CASSLVMNTEAFF
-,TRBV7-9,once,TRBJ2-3,TGTGCCAGCAGCTTAGCGGGAGCACCAGATACGCAGTATTTT,CASSLAGAPDTQYF
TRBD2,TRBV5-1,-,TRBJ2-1,TGCGCCAGCAGCTGGACTAGCTGGAATAATGAGCAGTTCTTC,CASSWTSWNNEQFF
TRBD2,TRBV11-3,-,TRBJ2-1,TGTGCCAGCAGCCAAACTAGCGGGCCCTACAATGAGCAGTTCTTC,CASSQTSGPYNEQFF
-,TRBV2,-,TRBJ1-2,TGTGCCAGCAGTGATCCAAACGTTCCGGACAGCGGCGCTGGCTACACCTTC,CASSDPNVPDSGAGYTF
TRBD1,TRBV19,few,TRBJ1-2,TGTGCCAGTAGTCCCCGGACAGGCATCTGGGGCTACACCTTC,CASSPRTGIWGYTF
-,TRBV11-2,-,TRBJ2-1,TGTGCCAGCAGCGATATGCGGGGCTATGAGCAGTTCTTC,CASSDMRGYEQFF
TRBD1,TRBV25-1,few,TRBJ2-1,TGTGCCAGCACCAGGACAGGGAATGAGCAGTTCTTC,CASTRTGNEQFF
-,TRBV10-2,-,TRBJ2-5,TGCGCCACCCTTCAGGGGAACCAAGAGACCCAGTACTTC,CATLQGNQETQYF
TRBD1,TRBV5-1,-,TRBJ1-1,TGCGCCAGCAGCGCGGCAGGGGGCGTCACTGAAGCTTTCTTT,CASSAAGGVTEAFF
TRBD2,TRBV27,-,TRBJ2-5,TGTGCCAGCAGTGTACTAGCGGGAGGTCCCGAGACCCAGTACTTC,CASSVLAGGPETQYF
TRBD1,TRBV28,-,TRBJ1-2,TGTGCCAGCAGGACATCTACCTATAGGGGGCTTCGTAACTATGGCTACACCTTC,CASRTSTYRGLRNYGYTF
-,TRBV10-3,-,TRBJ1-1,TGTGCCACGACGGAGAGGGAACGACACACTGAAGCTTTCTTT,CATTERERHTEAFF
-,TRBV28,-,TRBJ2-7,TGTGCCAGCAGTTTATTTCAACAGTCTACCTACGAGCAGTACTTC,CASSLFQQSTYEQYF
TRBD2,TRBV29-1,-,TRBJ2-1,TGCAGCGTTCGTAGCGGGGGGGTGTCCTACAATGAGCAGTTCTTC,CSVRSGGVSYNEQFF
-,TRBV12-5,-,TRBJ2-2,TGTGCTAGTGGTTTATTACCCTCGAGGACCGGGGAGCTGTTTTTT,CASGLLPSRTGELFF
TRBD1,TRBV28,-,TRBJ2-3,TGTGCCAGCAGTGGAGCAACAGGGGATTCTGGCACAGATACGCAGTATTTT,CASSGATGDSGTDTQYF
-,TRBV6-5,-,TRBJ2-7,TGTGCCAGCAGGGGGGCTGGGAACTACGAGCAGTACTTC,CASRGAGNYEQYF
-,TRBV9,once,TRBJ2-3,TGTGCCAGCAGCGTAGGAAGACAGGGCACAGATACGCAGTATTTT,CASSVGRQGTDTQYF
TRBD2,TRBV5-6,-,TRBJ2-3,TGTGCCAGCAGCGAGACTAGCGGGAAGATCACAGATACGCAGTATTTT,CASSETSGKITDTQYF
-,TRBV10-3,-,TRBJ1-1,TGTGCCATCAGTGAGTCGAGCCCTGTTCAAGCTTTCTTT,CAISESSPVQAFF
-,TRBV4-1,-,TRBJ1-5,TGCGCCAGCAGCCAAGTAACGACAGTTAATCAGCCCCAGCATTTT,CASSQVTTVNQPQHF
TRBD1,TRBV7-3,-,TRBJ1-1,TGTGCCAGCAGCTTAACAGGGGGCGGCAACACTGAAGCTTTCTTT,CASSLTGGGNTEAFF
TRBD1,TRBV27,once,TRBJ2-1,TGTGCCAGCAGTTTAGGGACAGCCTACAATGAGCAGTTCTTC,CASSLGTAYNEQFF
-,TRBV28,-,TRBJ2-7,TGTGCCAGCAGCCTCACAGGGTCCTCCTACGAGCAGTACTTC,CASSLTGSSYEQYF
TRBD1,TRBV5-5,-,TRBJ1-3,TGTGCCAGCAGCCAGACAGGGGGAAACACCATATATTTT,CASSQTGGNTIYF